This paragraph covers one T cell receptor beta chain sequence. Its target is unknown. Data came from immunoSEQ multiplex PCR; TCRdb stores just in-frame clones and leaves some out. The data show 180,000 or so clones, with 84% seen just once and around 15% held by the top ten. After removal of 6 bases from V and 8 bases from J, the junction contained 7 bases not matched to a gene. The CDR3 is made up of 14 amino acids. Per the germline V gene, CDR1 is LNHDA and CDR2 is SQIVND (reference sequence). The data were taken from a study of cytomegalovirus exposure and HLA in healthy donors. Whole-study results and caveats: Most TCR sequences proved rare, with some public TCRs found in many donors. The CMV antigen specificity of a few CMV-associated chains was confirmed through in vitro analysis. A later analysis found first-cohort TCR clusters tended to co-occur in the 95 to 150 validation repertoires.

The chain is built from TRBV19 and TRBJ2-1; TRBD1 aligns across 10 bases. The origin of this receptor is a woman in her 30s in good health and CMV-seropositive. The sequencing input was PBMCs. The CDR3 sequence: CASSHSGQGYEQFF. In DNA form, the CDR3 reads TGTGCCAGTAGCCATTCGGGACAGGGGTATGAGCAGTTCTTC.